This T cell receptor (beta chain) stems from a study of shared clonotypes between healthy human individuals. Study background: Researchers assigned three CD4 naive, three CD4 memory, two CD8 naive and one CD8 memory plate to each donor. Study-wide results and caveats: Shared across four donors were around 5% of the naive CD4 clonotypes.

Concerning this clone itself: What it recognizes is unknown.

Replicate PCRs for sorted subsets used around 200 ng DNA; this equaled 30,000 to 35,000 T cell genomes. Using immunoSEQ multiplex PCR, the repertoire was profiled, and TCRdb retains in-frame clones only, with some absent. The sample carries roughly 2.4 million clones, nearly 97% recorded once. CDR3 length equals 15 residues. Germline V CDR1 and CDR2: MNHEY, SVGAGI. The ends were cut back, 0 bases at V and 11 bases at J, with 14 bases in the middle. The sequence was obtained from a man between 18 and 29 years old in good health. The sample was naive CD4+ T cells sorted from blood. Subset defined: CD45RA+ positively selected. This chain uses TRBV6-5 with TRBJ1-6; D might be TRBD1 (5 bases). The CDR3 DNA is TGTGCCAGCAGTTACTCGCTGGGACCCTTTGCACCCCTCCACTTT. Encoded protein: CASSYSLGPFAPLHF.